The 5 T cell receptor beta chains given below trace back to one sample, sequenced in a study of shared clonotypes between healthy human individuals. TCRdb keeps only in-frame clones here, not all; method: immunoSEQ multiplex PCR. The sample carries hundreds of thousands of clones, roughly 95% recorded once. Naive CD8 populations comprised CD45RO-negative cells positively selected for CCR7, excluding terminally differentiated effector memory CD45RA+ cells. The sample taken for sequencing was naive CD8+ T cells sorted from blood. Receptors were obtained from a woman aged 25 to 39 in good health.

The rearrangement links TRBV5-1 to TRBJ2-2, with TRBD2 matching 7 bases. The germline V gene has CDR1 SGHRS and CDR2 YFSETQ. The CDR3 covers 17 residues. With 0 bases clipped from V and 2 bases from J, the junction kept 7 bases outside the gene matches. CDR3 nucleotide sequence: TGCGCCAGCAGCTTGGTCCCTCGGGAGGCTAACACCGGGGAGCTGTTTTTT. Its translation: CASSLVPREANTGELFF.

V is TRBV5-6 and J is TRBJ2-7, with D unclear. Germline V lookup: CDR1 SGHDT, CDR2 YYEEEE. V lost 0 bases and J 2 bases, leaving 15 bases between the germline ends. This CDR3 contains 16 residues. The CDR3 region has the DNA TGTGCCAGCAGCTTGGCAGAGTCAGAATCAGCCTACGAGCAGTACTTC. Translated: CASSLAESESAYEQYF.

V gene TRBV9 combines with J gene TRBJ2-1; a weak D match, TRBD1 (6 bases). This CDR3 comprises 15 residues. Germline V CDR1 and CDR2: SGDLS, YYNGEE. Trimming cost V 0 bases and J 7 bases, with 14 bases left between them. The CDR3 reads CASSVARAGVNEQFF. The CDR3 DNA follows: TGTGCCAGCAGCGTAGCCCGGGCAGGGGTAAATGAGCAGTTCTTC. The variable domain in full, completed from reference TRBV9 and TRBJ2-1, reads DSGVTQTPKHLITATGQRVTLRCSPRSGDLSVYWYQQSLDQGLQFLIQYYNGEERAKGNILERFSAQQFPDLHSELNLSSLELGDSALYFCASSVARAGVNEQFFGPGTRLTVL.

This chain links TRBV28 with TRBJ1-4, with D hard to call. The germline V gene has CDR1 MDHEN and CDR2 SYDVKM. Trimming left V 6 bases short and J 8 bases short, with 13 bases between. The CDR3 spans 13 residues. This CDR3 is CASSPEAGEKLFF. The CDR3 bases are TGTGCCAGCAGCCCAGAGGCGGGGGAAAAACTGTTTTTT.

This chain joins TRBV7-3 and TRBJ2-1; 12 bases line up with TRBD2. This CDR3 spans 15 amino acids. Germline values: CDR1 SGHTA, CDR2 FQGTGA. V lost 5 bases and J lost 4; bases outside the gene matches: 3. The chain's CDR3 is CASSGLAGPYNEQFF. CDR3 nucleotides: TGTGCCAGCAGCGGACTAGCGGGACCTTACAATGAGCAGTTCTTC.